This T cell receptor (beta chain) is from a study of blood T cell repertoires in COVID-19. The table came from immunoSEQ multiplex PCR; TCRdb's copy has only in-frame clones and leaves some out. The sample has 110,000 to 150,000 clones; more than 80% are singletons. The V gene lost 4 bases and the J gene lost 2 bases, with 12 bases spanning the gap. CDR1 and CDR2 (germline): SGHRS, YFSETQ. The CDR3 spans 14 residues. The chain joins TRBV5-1 to TRBJ2-5, with D possibly TRBD1 on 6 matching bases. This receptor was obtained from a woman older than 75 with acute or convalescent COVID-19. The sequencing sample was made of peripheral blood. CDR3 region: CASSNPGQQETQYF. The CDR3 DNA is TGCGCCAGCAGCAATCCGGGACAACAAGAGACCCAGTACTTC.